Sequencing of this T cell receptor (beta chain) was carried out in a study of blood T cell repertoires in COVID-19. In the study overall: From the United States, Italy and Spain came samples of acute and convalescent COVID-19. PBMCs, B-cell-depleted T cells, or T cells provided the cDNA or gDNA that made up the material.

Germline V lookup: CDR1 SEHNR, CDR2 FQNEAQ (reference sequence). Germline trimming cut 3 bases from V and 7 bases from J; bases unmatched to any gene: 10. This CDR3 has 16 residues. Patients at the Seattle site were enrolled during active infection and followed longitudinally. As handled by the study authors: Nucleated cell number was recorded as an estimate derived from reference gene primer amplification. The table came from immunoSEQ multiplex PCR; TCRdb's copy has only in-frame clones and leaves some out. The V and J calls and clone size come from that table; D and trimming were worked out from the DNA. The sample contains about 130,000 clones, 86% of which appear only once.

The TCR comes from a woman between 65 and 79 years old with COVID-19, enrolled during active disease. This chain uses TRBV7-9 with TRBJ1-5, with 9 positions matching TRBD1. Sample: peripheral blood. CDR3 DNA: TGTGCCAGCAGCTTGCACACAGGGGGCCGACAACAGCCCCAGCATTTT. Encoded protein: CASSLHTGGRQQPQHF.